Each of the 26 T cell receptor beta chains below was sequenced from the same sample in a study of cytomegalovirus exposure and HLA in healthy donors. The PCR employed 60 Vbeta primers together with 13 Jbeta primers. Sequenced by immunoSEQ multiplex PCR; TCRdb stores in-frame clones only, minus some. The profile shows 160,000 or so clones, 81% of them singletons. The material sequenced was PBMCs. These receptors were collected from a woman between 18 and 29 years old in good health and CMV-seropositive.

J is TRBJ2-5 and V is TRBV6-5; weak D call: TRBD2 (6 bases). Trimming took off 2 bases at V and 4 bases at J, with 8 bases between the two ends. This CDR3 comprises 13 residues. CDR1 and CDR2 from the germline V gene are MNHEY and SVGAGI. The CDR3: CASSYKEGETQYF. The CDR3 region has the DNA TGTGCCAGCAGTTACAAGGAGGGAGAGACCCAGTACTTC.

The chain has TRBV21-1 and TRBJ1-5; the listed D gene, TRBD1, was not tested against the DNA. TRBV21-1 is recorded as a pseudogene. The CDR3 spans 14 residues. The chain's CDR3 is CASKGDRENQPQHF. The CDR3 bases are TGTGCCAGCAAGGGGGACAGGGAAAATCAGCCCCAGCATTTT.

The V call is TRBV5-1, the J call TRBJ2-2; D may be TRBD1 (6 bases). The CDR3 totals 14 residues. V dropped 4 bases and J dropped 4 bases, with 11 bases sitting between them. Germline CDR1 and CDR2: SGHRS and YFSETQ. The CDR3 is CASSPGQTTGELFF. For the CDR3, the DNA is TGCGCCAGCAGCCCCGGACAGACCACCGGGGAGCTGTTTTTT.

This chain uses TRBV28 with TRBJ2-5, with 10 bases aligning to TRBD1. Losses at the gene ends were 2 bases for V and 5 bases for J; bases not matched to a gene: 8. The CDR3 totals 16 residues. In germline, CDR1 is MDHEN, CDR2 SYDVKM. The CDR3 spells CASSLLDRGLGETQYF. In DNA, the CDR3 is TGTGCCAGCAGTTTACTCGACAGGGGGCTTGGGGAGACCCAGTACTTC.

The chain joins TRBV5-1 to TRBJ2-5; D might be TRBD2 (6 bases). This CDR3 region has 17 residues. In germline, CDR1 is SGHRS, CDR2 YFSETQ. Trimming cost V 2 bases and J 5 bases, with 22 bases left between them. The CDR3 loop is CASSFRDFRLGRETQYF. CDR3 nucleotides: TGCGCCAGCAGCTTTAGGGACTTTCGGTTAGGTCGGGAGACCCAGTACTTC.

The chain joins TRBV7-2 to TRBJ2-1, with TRBD2 matching 9 bases. From germline, CDR1 is SGHTA and CDR2 FQGNSA. CDR3 size: 16 residues. The V and J ends lost 4 bases and 6 bases, in that order; junction bases with no gene match: 10. The CDR3 sequence: CASSSPRLAGTNEQFF. CDR3 DNA sequence: TGTGCCAGCAGCTCCCCCCGGCTAGCGGGGACCAATGAGCAGTTCTTC.

V is TRBV19 and J is TRBJ1-6; tentative D call: TRBD1 (5 bases). Trimming took 7 bases from V and 7 from J, leaving 17 bases between them. The germline CDR1 and CDR2 sequences are LNHDA and SQIVND (reference sequence). The CDR3 length is 15 residues. The CDR3 loop reads CASTLTGEVNSPLHF. The CDR3 DNA follows: TGTGCCAGTACCTTAACGGGGGAGGTGAATTCACCCCTCCACTTT.

This clone has only a few counts. The chain recombines TRBV7-9 with TRBJ1-6; no reliable D call. The germline CDR1 and CDR2 sequences are SEHNR and FQNEAQ (reference sequence). The CDR3 totals 16 residues. Between the trimmed V and J ends, which lost 5 bases and 2 bases, there was a span of 13 bases. The CDR3 is CASSRGGSPYNSPLHF. In DNA, the CDR3 is TGTGCCAGCAGCCGCGGCGGGAGCCCCTATAATTCACCCCTCCACTTT.

The genes are TRBV2 and TRBJ2-2; maybe TRBD1 (5 bases). V lost 8 bases and J 6 bases, leaving 13 bases between the germline ends. Germline values: CDR1 SNHLY, CDR2 FYNNEI. The CDR3 extends over 13 amino acids. The CDR3 region has the DNA TGTGCCAGCGGGGCGCGGTGGGCCGGGGAGCTGTTTTTT. Its translation is CASGARWAGELFF. The full variable domain, completed using reference TRBV2 and TRBJ2-2, is EPEVTQTPSHQVTQMGQEVILRCVPISNHLYFYWYRQILGQKVEFLVSFYNNEISEKSEIFDDQFSVERPDGSNFTLKIRSTKLEDSAMYFCASGARWAGELFFGEGSRLTVL.

V is TRBV5-6 and J is TRBJ1-4; D gene uncertain. Trimming left V 4 bases short and J 0 bases short, with 10 bases between. Germline loops: CDR1 SGHDT, CDR2 YYEEEE. The CDR3 runs to 15 residues. This CDR3 is CASSHPTATNEKLFF. CDR3 sequence (DNA): TGTGCCAGCAGCCATCCTACAGCAACTAATGAAAAACTGTTTTTT.

The chain recombines TRBV30 with TRBJ2-6; tentative D call: TRBD1 (6 bases). CDR1 and CDR2 (germline): GTSNPN, SVGIG (reference sequence). The V end was cut by 8 bases, the J end by 2 bases, with 10 bases between. There are 13 residues in the CDR3. This chain's CDR3 is CALRQAGANVLTF. Here the CDR3 DNA reads TGTGCCCTAAGACAGGCTGGGGCCAACGTCCTGACTTTC.

V usage is TRBV18 and J usage is TRBJ2-7; TRBD2 might be the D (7 bases). V was clipped by 4 bases and J by 0 bases, with 13 bases between them. The germline V gene has CDR1 KGHSH and CDR2 LQKENI. The CDR3 has 15 residues. The CDR3 coding sequence is TGTGCCAGCTCACGTTCGGGGGGCGGCTCCTACGAGCAGTACTTC. Its translation: CASSRSGGGSYEQYF.

The chain links TRBV7-3 to TRBJ2-1; the match to TRBD2 covers 11 bases. This CDR3 spans 13 amino acids. The V and J ends lost 8 bases and 5 bases, in that order; junction bases with no gene match: 2. Germline-derived CDR1 and CDR2 are SGHTA and FQGTGA. For the CDR3, the DNA is TGTGCCAGCCGACTAGCGGGGAACAATGAGCAGTTCTTC. Its translation is CASRLAGNNEQFF.

This chain links TRBV2 with TRBJ2-1; D is perhaps TRBD2 (5 bases). V shed 6 bases and J shed 15 bases, with 18 bases lying between them. CDR3 length: 12 residues. CDR1 is SNHLY and CDR2 is FYNNEI in the germline V gene. As DNA, the CDR3 is TGTGCCAGCAGGGGAGACGGGCCGGCTGGGTTCTTC. Translation: CASRGDGPAGFF.

The chain has TRBV19 and TRBJ1-1; 10 bases fit TRBD1. Trimming took 3 bases from V and 10 from J; bases not matched to a gene: 5. This CDR3 is built from 13 residues. Looked up from germline, CDR1 is LNHDA and CDR2 is SQIVND (reference sequence). CDR3 sequence: CASSMGQGRIAFF. CDR3 DNA sequence: TGTGCCAGTAGTATGGGACAGGGGAGGATAGCTTTCTTT.

This clone was recorded once. The chain combines TRBV7-2 with TRBJ2-5, with 9 positions matching TRBD1. After removal of 5 bases from V and 2 bases from J, the junction contained 3 bases not matched to a gene. Germline values: CDR1 SGHTA, CDR2 FQGNSA. This CDR3 is built from 14 residues. The CDR3 bases are TGTGCCAGCAGCGGGACAGGGTCGCAAGAGACCCAGTACTTC. The encoded protein is CASSGTGSQETQYF.

The chain carries TRBV7-2 and TRBJ2-3; 7 bases fit TRBD2. J gave up 5 bases and V 5 bases, and 10 bases lay outside the gene matches. Germline V gene data show CDR1 as SGHTA and CDR2 as FQGNSA. The length of the CDR3 is 15 residues. The CDR3 protein is CASSRGGPSRDTQYF. CDR3 nucleotide sequence: TGTGCCAGCAGCCGGGGAGGGCCGAGTAGAGATACGCAGTATTTT.

The DNA for the CDR3 is TGTGCCAGCAGCCCGCCGCCCAGGCTTAATTCACCCCTCCACTTT. Translating gives CASSPPPRLNSPLHF. V is TRBV7-2 and J is TRBJ1-6, with D uncertain. This CDR3 has 15 amino acids. Germline V gene lookup returns CDR1 SGHTA and CDR2 FQGNSA. V lost 5 bases and J 6 bases, leaving 14 bases between the germline ends.

V usage is TRBV4-1 and J usage is TRBJ1-1, with 8 positions matching TRBD1. The V gene's germline CDR1 is MGHRA and CDR2 YSYEKL. Trimming cost V 4 bases and J 0 bases; bases outside gene matches: 7. This CDR3 has 16 residues. In nucleotides, the CDR3 is TGCGCCAGCAGCCGCCAGACAGGGGCCATGAACACTGAAGCTTTCTTT. It codes for CASSRQTGAMNTEAFF.

This rearrangement joins TRBV6-5 to TRBJ2-3, with D possibly TRBD2 on 7 matching bases. The CDR3 runs to 14 residues. V shed 5 bases and J shed 3 bases, with 12 bases lying between them. Germline values: CDR1 MNHEY, CDR2 SVGAGI. CDR3 bases: TGTGCCAGCAGTCGGGGGGCTCGGACAGATACGCAGTATTTT. It yields the protein CASSRGARTDTQYF.

This chain links TRBV7-6 with TRBJ2-7, with D perhaps TRBD1 (5 bases). Germline V gene data show CDR1 as SGHVS and CDR2 as FNYEAQ. Trimming shortened V by 1 base and J by 3 bases, and 13 bases separated the two germline ends. The CDR3 sequence is 15 residues long. The DNA for the CDR3 is TGTGCCAGCAGCTTAGGGAAGGGCAGGGACTACGAGCAGTACTTC. Protein product: CASSLGKGRDYEQYF.

This sequence joins TRBV9 and TRBJ2-7, with 12 bases that match TRBD2. The J segment lost 3 bases and the V segment lost 3 bases, leaving 4 bases of the junction unmatched. The germline V gene has CDR1 SGDLS and CDR2 YYNGEE. The CDR3 has 15 amino acids. The CDR3 coding sequence is TGTGCCAGCAGCGATCCTAGCGGGGGGGACTACGAGCAGTACTTC. It codes for CASSDPSGGDYEQYF.

This chain links TRBV5-1 with TRBJ2-5; D may be TRBD2 (5 bases). With the DNA end fitting TRBJ2-7 better, the J assignment may be wrong. The length of the CDR3 is 16 residues. Per the germline V gene, CDR1 is SGHRS and CDR2 is YFSETQ. Here the CDR3 DNA reads TGCGCCAGCAGCTTGGGTAACGTGGGGAGATCCTACGAGCAGTACTTC. Amino acid sequence: CASSLGNVGRSYEQYF.

The chain combines TRBV5-1 with TRBJ2-3; TRBD2 aligns across 9 bases. V dropped 5 bases and J dropped 1; count of bases not matched to a gene: 5. The CDR3 is 15 amino acids. Per the germline V gene, CDR1 is SGHRS and CDR2 is YFSETQ. The CDR3: CASSPASGGTDTQYF. Here the CDR3 DNA reads TGCGCCAGCAGTCCCGCTAGCGGGGGCACAGATACGCAGTATTTT. Full variable domain (outside the CDR3, taken from reference TRBV5-1 and TRBJ2-3): KAGVTQTPRYLIKTRGQQVTLSCSPISGHRSVSWYQQTPGQGLQFLFEYFSETQRNKGNFPGRFSGRQFSNSRSEMNVSTLELGDSALYLCASSPASGGTDTQYFGPGTRLTVL.

The gene calls are TRBV6-6 and TRBJ2-1; D is possibly TRBD2 (5 bases). The CDR3 is made up of 15 amino acids. Per germline, CDR1 MNHNY and CDR2 SVGAGI (reference sequence). Between the trimmed V and J ends, which lost 6 bases and 5 bases, there was a span of 17 bases. CDR3 coding DNA: TGTGCCAGCAGCCTACCCGGACTTATAGACAATGAGCAGTTCTTC. Its protein is CASSLPGLIDNEQFF.

This clone was seen a single time. The chain links TRBV7-3 to TRBJ2-1; 8 positions agree with TRBD2. Germline V lookup: CDR1 SGHTA, CDR2 FQGTGA. CDR3 length: 14 amino acids. With V trimmed by 1 base and J by 9 bases, 5 bases remained unmatched. The CDR3 spells CASSLNGGEGEQFF. The CDR3 DNA is TGTGCCAGCAGCTTAAACGGGGGGGAAGGTGAGCAGTTCTTC.